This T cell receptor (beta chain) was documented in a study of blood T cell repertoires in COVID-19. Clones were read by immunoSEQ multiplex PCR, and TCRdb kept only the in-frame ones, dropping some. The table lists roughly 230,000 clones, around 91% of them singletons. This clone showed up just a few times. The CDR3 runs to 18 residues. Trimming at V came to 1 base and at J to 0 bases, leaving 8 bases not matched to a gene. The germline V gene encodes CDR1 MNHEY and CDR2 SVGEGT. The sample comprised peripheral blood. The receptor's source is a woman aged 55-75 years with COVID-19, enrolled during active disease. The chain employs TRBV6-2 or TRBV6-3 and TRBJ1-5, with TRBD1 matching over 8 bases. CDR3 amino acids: CASSYFPGGFYSNQPQHF. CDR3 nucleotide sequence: TGTGCCAGCAGTTACTTCCCAGGGGGCTTCTATAGCAATCAGCCCCAGCATTTT.